This T cell receptor (beta chain) was identified in a study of T-cell reconstitution after alpha-beta-depleted transplantation in children. Construction of the TCRbeta library involved unique molecular identifiers. A single record per CDR3 protein comes from TCRdb applying MiXCR to the PCR reads. The sample has almost 250,000 distinct CDR3 sequences, roughly 25% seen once. CDR1 is ENHRY, CDR2 SYGVKD, per germline. V dropped 0 bases and J dropped 11 bases, with 9 bases sitting between them. The CDR3 is 12 amino acids. The chain recombines TRBV10-3 with TRBJ2-3; D tentatively fits TRBD1 or TRBD2 (5 bases each). This specimen was PBMCs, taken before TCRalphabeta/CD19-depleted stem cell transplant. The source of this sequence is a girl under 10 years old with Fanconi anemia, due to receive a stem cell transplant. The CDR3 nucleotides read TGTGCCATCAGTGAGTCTGGGACCGTGCAGTATTTT. Its translation is CAISESGTVQYF.